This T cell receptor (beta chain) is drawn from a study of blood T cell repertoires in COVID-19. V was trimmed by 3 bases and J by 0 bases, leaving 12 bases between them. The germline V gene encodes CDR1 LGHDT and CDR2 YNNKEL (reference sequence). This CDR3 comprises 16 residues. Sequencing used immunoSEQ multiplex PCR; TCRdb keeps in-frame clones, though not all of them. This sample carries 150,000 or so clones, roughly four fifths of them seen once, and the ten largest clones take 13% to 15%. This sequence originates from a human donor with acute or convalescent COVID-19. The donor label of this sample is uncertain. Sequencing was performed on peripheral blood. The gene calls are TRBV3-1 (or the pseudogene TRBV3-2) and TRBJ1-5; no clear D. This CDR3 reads CASSHGPGNSNQPQHF. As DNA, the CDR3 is TGTGCCAGCAGCCATGGACCGGGGAATAGCAATCAGCCCCAGCATTTT.